One sample yielded the 13 T cell receptor beta chains listed below, sequenced in a study of molecular identifiers for immune sequencing clone quantification. TCRdb itself ran the PCR reads through MiXCR, one entry per CDR3 protein. The data show about 68,000 distinct CDR3 sequences, 15% to 20% seen once. Sequenced input: naive CD8+ T cells from blood, with Jurkat cell RNA spiked in. Subset meaning: FACS-sorted CD8+CD4-CCR7+CD45RA+ naive T cells. The receptor set was obtained from a human donor in good health. Some libraries in this study had Jurkat cell RNA spiked in.

This clonotype appeared many times. V and J are TRBV7-9 and TRBJ2-1; D is possibly TRBD2 (7 bases). V was pared by 3 bases and J by 7 bases, with 19 bases between. CDR3 length: 16 amino acids. Germline CDR1 reads SEHNR; CDR2 reads FQNEAQ (reference sequence). This CDR3 reads CASSFEGEGLENEQFF. CDR3 DNA sequence: TGTGCCAGCAGCTTCGAGGGGGAGGGCCTTGAAAATGAGCAGTTCTTC.

Many counts were recorded for this clonotype. The V and J genes are TRBV28 and TRBJ2-1; D gene ambiguous. From germline, CDR1 is MDHEN and CDR2 SYDVKM. Trimming shortened V by 1 base and J by 8 bases, and 9 bases separated the two germline ends. This CDR3 comprises 13 residues. CDR3 region: CASSLSVVDEQFF. The DNA for the CDR3 is TGTGCCAGCAGTTTATCGGTTGTCGATGAGCAGTTCTTC.

There are many counts of this clonotype. DNA of the CDR3: TGTGCCAGCAGTGAAGAATCAGCGAACTACGAGCAGTACTTC. It encodes CASSEESANYEQYF. The chain combines TRBV6-1 with TRBJ2-7; no clear D gene. Germline CDR1 MNHNS, CDR2 SASEGT. CDR3 length: 14 residues. The V end was cut by 1 base, the J end by 3 bases, with 10 bases between.

Ten or more counts support this clonotype. The chain joins TRBV13 to TRBJ2-1, with TRBD2 matching over 13 bases. Germline V lookup: CDR1 PRHDT, CDR2 FYEKMQ (reference sequence). With 4 bases clipped from V and 0 bases from J, the junction kept 6 bases outside the gene matches. The CDR3 extends over 18 amino acids. Written as DNA, the CDR3 is TGTGCCAGCAGCTCCCACGGGACTAGCGGGGTCTCCTACAATGAGCAGTTCTTC. It translates to CASSSHGTSGVSYNEQFF.

This clonotype was recorded many times. This sequence joins TRBV11-1 and TRBJ2-2; D possibly corresponds to TRBD1 (5 bases). V shed 3 bases and J shed 2 bases, with 13 bases lying between them. The CDR3 is 16 amino acids. Germline V gene data show CDR1 as SGHAT and CDR2 as FQDESV (reference sequence). This CDR3 reads CASSFPQTANTGELFF. CDR3 in DNA: TGTGCCAGCAGCTTCCCCCAGACAGCCAACACCGGGGAGCTGTTTTTT.

This clonotype came up a few times. A junction end diverges from the germline sequence, so it may reflect a read error. This sequence joins TRBV9 and TRBJ2-2; a weak D match, TRBD2 (7 bases). Germline CDR1 reads SGDLS; CDR2 reads YYNGEE. The CDR3 length is 17 residues. As DNA, the CDR3 is TGTGCCAGCAGCGGACCCAAGGGGGGGGCGCAAACCGGGGGGCTGTTTTTT. Encoded protein: CASSGPKGGAQTGGLFF.

As concerns this clonotype: A read error may explain this, as a much larger clone is one base away. The DNA for the CDR3 is TGTGCCAGCGGCTTACGCTCGGAGATAGTTGGGGGCTACACCTTC. Encoded protein: CASGLRSEIVGGYTF. The chain joins TRBV5-6 to TRBJ1-2, with D uncertain. In germline, CDR1 is SGHDT, CDR2 YYEEEE. The CDR3 spans 15 residues.

This clonotype was counted many times. The chain couples TRBV29-1 to TRBJ2-5; weak D call: TRBD1 (5 bases). V was shortened by 0 bases and J by 5 bases, with 13 bases between the two germline ends. Germline V gives CDR1 SQVTM, CDR2 ANQGSEA. The CDR3 has 14 residues. The CDR3 coding sequence is TGCAGCGTTGAAGATACAGGCCCTTGGGAGACCCAGTACTTC. Translated: CSVEDTGPWETQYF. Together with reference TRBV29-1 and TRBJ2-5, the CDR3 gives the full variable domain: SAVISQKPSRDICQRGTSLTIQCQVDSQVTMMFWYRQQPGQSLTLIATANQGSEATYESGFVIDKFPISRPNLTFSTLTVSNMSPEDSSIYLCSVEDTGPWETQYFGPGTRLLVL.

This clonotype was picked up a small number of times. The chain has TRBV10-3 and TRBJ1-4; TRBD1 is a possible D gene (5 bases). Per germline, CDR1 ENHRY and CDR2 SYGVKD. The CDR3 covers 19 residues. The germline V and J ends were trimmed by 6 bases and 4 bases, with 27 bases remaining between them. CDR3 in DNA: TGTGCCATCAGCAACTTGGGGGACGGACCACTAGGTGGTAATGAAAAACTGTTTTTT. The encoded protein is CAISNLGDGPLGGNEKLFF.

At least ten counts were recorded for this clonotype. The chain combines TRBV4-3 with TRBJ2-3; TRBD2 aligns across 8 bases. Trimming removed 0 bases from V and 4 bases from J; junction bases left unmatched: 9. This CDR3 has 17 residues. From germline, CDR1 is LGHNA and CDR2 YSLEER. The CDR3 DNA reads TGCGCCAGCAGCCAAGATCCGCAAGCGGGAGAATCAGATACGCAGTATTTT. It codes for CASSQDPQAGESDTQYF.

This clonotype has at least ten counts. The chain recombines TRBV10-3 with TRBJ2-7; the match to TRBD2 covers 8 bases. Per the germline V gene, CDR1 is ENHRY and CDR2 is SYGVKD. This CDR3 has 14 residues. The ends lost 6 bases at V and 6 bases at J; junction bases unmatched: 10. In DNA form, the CDR3 reads TGTGCCATCAGGCCCCGGGAGGGCCCCCCCGAGCAGTACTTC. This translates into CAIRPREGPPEQYF.

The CDR3 sequence: CASSFSASGTYEQYF. CDR3 in DNA: TGTGCCAGCAGTTTTTCGGCTAGCGGAACCTACGAGCAGTACTTC. V is TRBV12-3 or TRBV12-4 and J is TRBJ2-7; 7 nucleotides match TRBD2. This CDR3 comprises 15 residues. The V gene end was trimmed by 3 bases and the J gene end by 2 bases; junction bases not matched to a gene: 7.

This clonotype was seen at least ten times. The CDR3 is CASSQELLYAGPDTEAFF. In DNA form, the CDR3 reads TGTGCCAGCAGCCAAGAACTCCTGTATGCAGGGCCGGACACTGAAGCTTTCTTT. The chain links TRBV14 to TRBJ1-1; TRBD1 is a possible D gene (5 bases). Germline CDR1 and CDR2: SGHDN and FVKESK. This CDR3 is 18 amino acids long. V was trimmed by 0 bases and J by 3 bases, leaving 20 bases between them. Filled out from reference TRBV14 and TRBJ1-1, the complete variable domain reads EAGVTQFPSHSVIEKGQTVTLRCDPISGHDNLYWYRRVMGKEIKFLLHFVKESKQDESGMPNNRFLAERTGGTYSTLKVQPAELEDSGVYFCASSQELLYAGPDTEAFFGQGTRLTVV.